The 2 T cell receptor beta chains in this list originate from one sample, sequenced in a study of cytomegalovirus exposure and HLA in healthy donors. Amplification used 60 Vbeta primers and 13 Jbeta primers. The protocol was immunoSEQ multiplex PCR, while the TCRdb copy is restricted to in-frame clones and leaves out a portion. The sample holds about 140,000 clones, about 9.2% seen once. Sequencing was done on a sample of PBMCs. All receptors derive from a woman in her 40s in good health and CMV-seropositive.

The chain couples TRBV7-3 to TRBJ1-1; the D gene is possibly TRBD1 (5 bases). The length of the CDR3 is 16 residues. Trimming took 2 bases from V and 1 from J, leaving 14 bases between them. Germline CDR1 is SGHTA and CDR2 is FQGTGA. CDR3 sequence reads: CASSLVGVGENTEAFF. The CDR3 DNA is TGTGCCAGCAGCTTAGTAGGGGTTGGGGAGAACACTGAAGCTTTCTTT. Full variable domain (missing parts from reference TRBV7-3 and TRBJ1-1): GAGVSQTPSNKVTEKGKYVELRCDPISGHTALYWYRQSLGQGPEFLIYFQGTGAADDSGLPNDRFFAVRPEGSVSTLKIQRTERGDSAVYLCASSLVGVGENTEAFFGQGTRLTVV.

The V call is TRBV7-2, the J call TRBJ2-3; tentatively, D is TRBD1 (5 bases). V lost 0 bases to trimming and J lost 6 bases, with 16 bases between them. The CDR3 covers 16 residues. Germline loops: CDR1 SGHTA, CDR2 FQGNSA. Here the CDR3 reads CASSLAGPHPGDTQYF. CDR3 bases: TGTGCCAGCAGCTTAGCCGGGCCACACCCAGGGGATACGCAGTATTTT.